The sequence of this T cell receptor (beta chain) was determined in a study of T cell repertoires in cytomegalovirus infection. Study-level background: Newly reported HLA-C-restricted and thoroughly characterized HLA-B-restricted CMV epitopes were employed. An indication of both CMV infection and matching HLA type came from public TCR beta signatures.

TCRdb re-called the reads with MiXCR, one entry per CDR3 protein. The table has 550,000 to 850,000 distinct CDR3 sequences, 30% to 40% seen once. Concerning this clonotype: Its antigen remains unknown.

Regarding the study as a whole: The cumulative frequency of public TCR beta families identified carriers of CMV plus the relevant HLA. The study found HLA-C-restricted CMV-specific TCR beta clonotypes dominating the ex vivo response.

The germline V and J ends were trimmed by 5 bases and 3 bases, with 14 bases remaining between them. The CDR3 loop spans 14 amino acids. The specimen comprised cultured PBMCs, sampled from culture after CMV antigen stimulation. This sequence was found in a human donor in good health (CMV status not recorded). Some clones in this sample may be carry-over from other donors' samples. This sequence joins TRBV12-3 or TRBV12-4 and TRBJ2-7; D perhaps matches TRBD1 (6 bases). Here the CDR3 reads CASSLQLDSYEQYF. The CDR3 DNA is TGTGCCAGCAGTCTCCAGTTGGACAGCTACGAGCAGTACTTC.